Each of the 26 T cell receptor beta chains below was sequenced from the same sample in a study of blood T cell repertoires in COVID-19. Profiled with immunoSEQ multiplex PCR; TCRdb holds only in-frame clones, not every one. This table holds 310,000 or so clones, roughly 90% found once. Sequencing was performed on peripheral blood. These receptors originate from a woman under 40 with COVID-19, enrolled during active disease.

The V gene is TRBV6-6, the J gene TRBJ2-3; D remains ambiguous. CDR1 and CDR2 (germline): MNHNY, SVGAGI (reference sequence). The V and J ends lost 5 bases and 4 bases respectively, with 10 bases between them. This CDR3 has 13 residues. This chain's CDR3 is CASSGFVADTQYF. CDR3 in DNA: TGTGCCAGCAGTGGCTTTGTGGCAGATACGCAGTATTTT.

This chain uses TRBV19 with TRBJ1-1; maybe TRBD1 (6 bases). Deletions cut 1 base from V and 4 bases from J, with 10 bases between. The CDR3 spans 14 residues. Per the germline V gene, CDR1 is LNHDA and CDR2 is SQIVND (reference sequence). The chain's CDR3 is CASSIGGGLTEAFF. DNA of the CDR3: TGTGCCAGTAGTATAGGGGGGGGGCTCACTGAAGCTTTCTTT.

The chain carries TRBV3-1 (or the pseudogene TRBV3-2) and TRBJ2-7; 7 nucleotides line up with TRBD2. Germline V gene lookup returns CDR1 LGHDT and CDR2 YNNKEL (reference sequence). V gave up 4 bases and J gave up 3 bases; unmatched junction bases: 9. The length of the CDR3 is 15 residues. Here the CDR3 DNA reads TGTGCCAGCAGCCCCGCCGCGGGAGCTTTCTACGAGCAGTACTTC. Protein product: CASSPAAGAFYEQYF.

This clone was seen a single time. The rearrangement uses TRBV27 and TRBJ2-5, with D tentatively TRBD2 (5 bases). The germline V gene has CDR1 MNHEY and CDR2 SMNVEV (reference sequence). CDR3 length: 14 amino acids. V was clipped by 4 bases and J by 9 bases, with 18 bases between them. The CDR3 region is CASSWEPRVGAQYF. DNA for the CDR3: TGTGCCAGCAGTTGGGAACCGCGGGTTGGAGCCCAGTACTTC.

The chain has TRBV19 and TRBJ1-2; 7 positions match TRBD1. CDR1 is LNHDA, CDR2 SQIVND, per germline (reference sequence). The CDR3 runs 15 residues. V gave up 0 bases and J gave up 3 bases; unmatched junction bases: 4. CDR3 sequence reads: CASSIEGTAYYGYTF. The CDR3 DNA is TGTGCCAGTAGTATAGAGGGGACAGCGTACTATGGCTACACCTTC.

The CDR3 loop reads CASSIDRLASPETQYF. The CDR3 nucleotides read TGTGCCAGCAGTATCGACAGGCTCGCAAGCCCGGAGACCCAGTACTTC. This rearrangement joins TRBV27 to TRBJ2-5; weak D call: TRBD1 (6 bases). The CDR3 extends over 16 amino acids. Trimming left V 5 bases short and J 5 bases short, with 21 bases between. CDR1 and CDR2 from the germline V gene are MNHEY and SMNVEV (reference sequence).

V usage is TRBV5-1 and J usage is TRBJ2-7, with TRBD1 matching 8 bases. Germline trimming cut 3 bases from V and 4 bases from J; bases unmatched to any gene: 6. Germline-derived CDR1 and CDR2 are SGHRS and YFSETQ. This CDR3 has 14 amino acids. As DNA, the CDR3 is TGCGCCAGCAGCTGGGCAGGGGGCCGATACGAGCAGTACTTC. This translates into CASSWAGGRYEQYF.

This clone was seen once. The chain uses TRBV28 and TRBJ2-5, with TRBD1 as a possible D gene (5 bases). With 5 bases removed from V and 2 bases from J, the gap between germline ends came to 12 bases. Germline V gene data show CDR1 as MDHEN and CDR2 as SYDVKM. The CDR3 consists of 14 residues. CDR3 residues: CASSVGHLQETQYF. Written as DNA, the CDR3 is TGTGCCAGCAGTGTTGGACACTTGCAAGAGACCCAGTACTTC.

This chain uses TRBV6-5 with TRBJ2-1, with 11 bases lining up with TRBD1. After removal of 4 bases from V and 11 bases from J, the junction contained 13 bases not matched to a gene. Germline CDR1 MNHEY, CDR2 SVGAGI. The CDR3 sequence is 16 residues long. The CDR3 sequence is CASSSTGGTGGGKQFF. CDR3 coding DNA: TGTGCCAGCAGTTCCACAGGGGGGACAGGGGGTGGAAAGCAGTTCTTC.

The J gene is TRBJ2-5, the V gene TRBV6-6; D is possibly TRBD1 (6 bases). This CDR3 spans 14 amino acids. CDR1 is MNHNY, CDR2 SVGAGI, per germline (reference sequence). The V end lost 4 bases, the J end lost 2 bases, and 11 bases lay between the germline ends. The CDR3 is CASSSSGQQETQYF. CDR3 bases: TGTGCCAGCAGTTCCTCTGGACAGCAAGAGACCCAGTACTTC.

The rearrangement uses TRBV6-1 and TRBJ1-2; 7 positions match TRBD1. Germline V lookup: CDR1 MNHNS, CDR2 SASEGT. This CDR3 is 15 amino acids long. V lost 2 bases, J lost 0 bases, and 3 bases stayed unmatched. The CDR3 is CASSEWGQTNYGYTF. As DNA, the CDR3 is TGTGCCAGCAGTGAATGGGGACAGACTAACTATGGCTACACCTTC.

The chain employs TRBV24-1 and TRBJ1-2, with 7 bases aligning to TRBD1. V gave up 3 bases and J gave up 6 bases; unmatched junction bases: 6. CDR1 KGHDR and CDR2 SFDVKD come from the germline V gene. The CDR3 runs to 14 residues. CDR3 loop: CATSDTGVTNGYTF. The CDR3 region has the DNA TGTGCCACCAGTGATACAGGGGTTACCAATGGCTACACCTTC.

The chain employs TRBV29-1 and TRBJ1-2, with 7 bases lining up with TRBD1. The CDR3 contains 15 residues. Germline trimming cut 6 bases from V and 0 bases from J; bases unmatched to any gene: 10. Germline V lookup: CDR1 SQVTM, CDR2 ANQGSEA. The chain's CDR3 is CSVARTGSSNYGYTF. CDR3 sequence (DNA): TGCAGCGTAGCCCGGACAGGTTCCTCTAACTATGGCTACACCTTC.

This clone has just a few counts. The chain recombines TRBV28 with TRBJ2-1, with D maybe TRBD2 (5 bases). V gave up 7 bases and J gave up 7 bases, with 17 bases separating them. This CDR3 has 14 residues. The germline V gene encodes CDR1 MDHEN and CDR2 SYDVKM. DNA for the CDR3: TGTGCCAGCAACCCATTATGGAGGAGGAATGAGCAGTTCTTC. Residues: CASNPLWRRNEQFF.

This clone came up a few times. The chain carries TRBV24-1 and TRBJ1-6, with 7 bases identical to TRBD1. The trim removed 7 bases at V and 9 bases at J, leaving 20 bases unmatched. The CDR3 has 18 amino acids. The V gene's germline CDR1 is KGHDR and CDR2 SFDVKD. CDR3 in amino acids: CATRKWTGSNLGSSPLHF. CDR3 DNA sequence: TGTGCCACCAGGAAATGGACAGGAAGTAATCTTGGGAGTTCACCCCTCCACTTT.

This clone occurred once. The chain couples TRBV7-9 to TRBJ2-7, with 8 bases identical to TRBD1. V lost 4 bases to trimming and J lost 3 bases; unmatched junction nucleotides: 5. CDR3 length: 14 residues. Germline-derived CDR1 and CDR2 are SEHNR and FQNEAQ (reference sequence). CDR3 coding DNA: TGTGCCAGCAGCTCGGACAGGGAAAACTACGAGCAGTACTTC. It specifies CASSSDRENYEQYF.

The sample holds a few counts of this clone. V usage is TRBV9 and J usage is TRBJ2-5, with TRBD1 identical over 7 bases. The CDR3 runs to 14 residues. V shed 2 bases and J 3 bases; nucleotides not matched to a gene: 4. The germline gives CDR1 SGDLS, CDR2 YYNGEE. The CDR3 bases are TGTGCCAGCAGCGTCCTCGGGACAGAAGAGACCCAGTACTTC. This gives the protein CASSVLGTEETQYF.

The CDR3 protein is CSALAGDTQYF. The CDR3, as DNA: TGCAGTGCTCTGGCAGGAGATACGCAGTATTTT. This chain connects TRBV20-1 to TRBJ2-3; unclear D gene. CDR1 and CDR2 (germline): DFQATT, SNEGSKA (reference sequence). This CDR3 contains 11 residues. V was clipped by 5 bases and J by 5 bases, with 8 bases between them.

The rearrangement links TRBV7-8 to TRBJ1-1, with TRBD1 as a possible D gene (5 bases). The CDR3 runs 13 residues. Deletions cut 1 base from V and 5 bases from J, with 8 bases between. Germline V gives CDR1 SGHVS, CDR2 FQNEAQ. Here the CDR3 reads CASSLGGVTEAFF. DNA of the CDR3: TGTGCCAGCAGCTTAGGGGGCGTGACTGAAGCTTTCTTT.

The gene calls are TRBV5-4 and TRBJ2-2; 7 bases are a match to TRBD2. With 1 base clipped from V and 1 base from J, the junction kept 4 bases outside the gene matches. The germline V gene encodes CDR1 SGHNT and CDR2 YYREEE (reference sequence). CDR3 size: 16 residues. CDR3 DNA: TGTGCCAGCAGCTTGACAGGCGGGAGGAACACCGGGGAGCTGTTTTTT. As protein: CASSLTGGRNTGELFF.

This chain uses TRBV9 with TRBJ2-3, with no clear D. In germline, CDR1 is SGDLS, CDR2 YYNGEE. The length of the CDR3 is 12 residues. Trimming removed 1 base at V and 5 bases at J, with 5 bases between. This CDR3 reads CASSVYGDTQYF. The CDR3 region has the DNA TGTGCCAGCAGCGTATACGGAGATACGCAGTATTTT.

V is TRBV30 and J is TRBJ1-2, with D perhaps TRBD1 (6 bases). This CDR3 spans 13 amino acids. The germline gives CDR1 GTSNPN, CDR2 SVGIG (reference sequence). V lost 4 bases and J lost 4, with 13 bases in between. CDR3 sequence reads: CAWIQLQGYGYTF. The CDR3 nucleotides read TGTGCCTGGATTCAATTACAGGGCTATGGCTACACCTTC.

V and J are TRBV14 and TRBJ2-5; a possible D gene is TRBD2 (6 bases). The CDR3 length is 15 residues. Per germline, CDR1 SGHDN and CDR2 FVKESK. Trimming removed 4 bases from V and 4 bases from J, with 16 bases in between. The CDR3 bases are TGTGCCAGCAGCCTCAGACCCGGGAGTGCAGAGACCCAGTACTTC. Translating gives CASSLRPGSAETQYF.

A few counts support this clone. The rearrangement uses TRBV27 and TRBJ2-6, with D perhaps TRBD1 (5 bases). Trimming cost V 1 base and J 2 bases, with 15 bases left between them. This CDR3 is 18 amino acids long. Germline V lookup: CDR1 MNHEY, CDR2 SMNVEV (reference sequence). The chain's CDR3 is CASSLYADSDTGANVLTF. The CDR3 region has the DNA TGTGCCAGCAGTTTATATGCCGACAGCGATACTGGGGCCAACGTCCTGACTTTC.

With regard to this clone: The identical CDR3 is also encoded by other nucleotide sequences in the sample. For the CDR3, the DNA is TGCGCCAGCAGCTTGGTTAGCGGGGCCAAAAACATTCAGTACTTC. Translating gives CASSLVSGAKNIQYF. The rearrangement links TRBV5-1 to TRBJ2-4; 7 bases fit TRBD2. Unmatched junction bases numbered 1, after V lost 0 bases and J lost 1 base. From germline, CDR1 is SGHRS and CDR2 YFSETQ. CDR3 length equals 15 residues. The full variable domain, rest sourced from reference TRBV5-1 and TRBJ2-4, is KAGVTQTPRYLIKTRGQQVTLSCSPISGHRSVSWYQQTPGQGLQFLFEYFSETQRNKGNFPGRFSGRQFSNSRSEMNVSTLELGDSALYLCASSLVSGAKNIQYFGAGTRLSVL.

This clone was picked up one time. The chain has TRBV3-1 (or the pseudogene TRBV3-2) and TRBJ1-5; D not resolved. Trimming pared 0 bases from V and 5 bases from J, leaving 5 bases between. This CDR3 contains 13 residues. The germline CDR1 and CDR2 sequences are LGHDT and YNNKEL (reference sequence). The CDR3 region has the DNA TGTGCCAGCAGCCAAGATCGTTATCAGCCCCAGCATTTT. It encodes CASSQDRYQPQHF.